The clone carrying this T cell receptor beta chain is deemed medium-sized (0.01 to 0.1%). Its antigen is unidentified. The source of the sample is a study of circulating CD8 cells and anti-PD-1 response in melanoma. Study context: Of around 13 patients, seven got anti-PD-1 first and six had prior therapy. Study-level points and caveats: The cohort mixed treatment-naive and previously treated patients.

Sorting of live CD3+CD8+TCRalphabeta+ cells by PD-1 and/or TIGIT gave four subsets. Per the germline V gene, CDR1 is DFQATT and CDR2 is SNEGSKA (reference sequence). The CDR3 spans 15 residues. V was clipped by 3 bases and J by 0 bases; unmatched bases: 2. The QIAseq Immune Repertoire TCR panel built the libraries from roughly 16 ng of total RNA. Using its own MiXCR run on the reads, TCRdb lists one record per CDR3 protein. The sample has around 560 distinct CDR3 sequences, about 8.8% seen once. The sequence came from a human donor with melanoma. J is TRBJ2-1 and V is TRBV20-1, with 10 nucleotides matching TRBD1. Sequences were derived from CD8+ T cells from PBMCs, sampled at baseline or after one month of anti-PD-1 therapy (not recorded which). The chain's CDR3 is CSASGTGVSYNEQFF. DNA for the CDR3: TGCAGTGCTAGTGGGACAGGGGTCTCCTACAATGAGCAGTTCTTC.